A single sample is the source of the 8 T cell receptor beta chains below, sequenced in a study of identical twins. Each CDR3 protein gets one entry after TCRdb re-called the 5' RACE reads with MiXCR. Of hundreds of thousands of distinct CDR3 sequences in the sample, 9% to 15% were seen once. The same sample was also used in a study of yellow fever vaccine responses in identical twins.

Material: PBMCs. Receptors were obtained from a woman aged 18 to 35 in good health.

This clonotype was seen more than once but under ten times. The CDR3 bases are TGTGCCAGCAGTGTGACAGGGGGTTTAGGCGGCTACACCTTC. The encoded protein is CASSVTGGLGGYTF. The chain uses TRBV2 and TRBJ1-2, with 9 bases aligning to TRBD1. Looked up from germline, CDR1 is SNHLY and CDR2 is FYNNEI. The CDR3 consists of 14 residues. Trimming at V came to 4 bases and at J to 8 bases, leaving 8 bases not matched to a gene.

The chain recombines TRBV24-1 with TRBJ2-3; 7 bases fit TRBD2. This CDR3 spans 16 amino acids. In germline, CDR1 is KGHDR, CDR2 SFDVKD. The V segment lost 3 bases and the J segment 1 base; nucleotides outside the gene matches: 6. This chain's CDR3 is CATSDPSGEGTDTQYF. Written as DNA, the CDR3 is TGTGCCACCAGTGATCCCAGCGGGGAAGGCACAGATACGCAGTATTTT.

The genes are TRBV1 and TRBJ2-5; the D call in the table, TRBD2, was not verified against the DNA. TRBV1 is described as a pseudogene. The CDR3 loop spans 14 amino acids. CDR3 loop: CTSSQVGLLETQYF. CDR3 coding DNA: TGCACCAGCAGCCAAGTGGGACTCCTAGAGACCCAGTACTTC.

This clonotype was observed a handful of times. The chain combines TRBV5-1 with TRBJ2-7; D is perhaps TRBD1 (6 bases). The germline V gene has CDR1 SGHRS and CDR2 YFSETQ. Trimming took 2 bases from V and 3 from J, leaving 21 bases between them. CDR3 length: 17 residues. CDR3: CASSFDPSGTKNYEQYF. The DNA of the CDR3 is TGCGCCAGCAGCTTCGATCCCTCCGGGACAAAAAACTACGAGCAGTACTTC.

The genes are TRBV5-1 and TRBJ1-4; D remains unclear. This CDR3 spans 15 amino acids. Germline values: CDR1 SGHRS, CDR2 YFSETQ. Trimming removed 4 bases at V and 2 bases at J, with 12 bases between. The CDR3 here is CASSVELSTNEKLFF. The CDR3 DNA reads TGCGCCAGCAGCGTGGAATTAAGCACTAATGAAAAACTGTTTTTT. Using reference TRBV5-1 and TRBJ1-4 for the parts outside the CDR3, the full variable domain is KAGVTQTPRYLIKTRGQQVTLSCSPISGHRSVSWYQQTPGQGLQFLFEYFSETQRNKGNFPGRFSGRQFSNSRSEMNVSTLELGDSALYLCASSVELSTNEKLFFGSGTQLSVL.

V gene TRBV29-1 combines with J gene TRBJ2-5; the D gene could be TRBD1 or TRBD2 (6 bases each). V was pared by 5 bases and J by 2 bases, with 18 bases between. The CDR3 totals 15 residues. Per germline, CDR1 SQVTM and CDR2 ANQGSEA. The CDR3 DNA sequence: TGCAGCGTTCCCGGGGGCGCCCCATTACAAGAGACCCAGTACTTC. Its protein product is CSVPGGAPLQETQYF.

This clonotype was seen a handful of times. In DNA form, the CDR3 reads TGTGCCAGCAGTGCGACAGGCCCTATCGGGGAGCTGTTTTTT. This encodes CASSATGPIGELFF. The J gene is TRBJ2-2, the V gene TRBV12-3 or TRBV12-4, with D perhaps TRBD1 (6 bases). Trimming cost V 5 bases and J 7 bases, with 14 bases left between them. The CDR3 runs to 14 residues.

The table lists this clonotype with many counts. The V gene is TRBV7-9, the J gene TRBJ2-5; D possibly matches TRBD1 or TRBD2 (5 bases each). Germline V gene data show CDR1 as SEHNR and CDR2 as FQNEAQ (reference sequence). The CDR3 spans 13 residues. V gave up 1 base and J gave up 5 bases, with 8 bases separating them. The CDR3 sequence: CASSLGGTETQYF. For the CDR3, the DNA is TGTGCCAGCAGCTTAGGAGGGACGGAGACCCAGTACTTC.